The clone carrying this T cell receptor (beta chain) was seen a few times. Tagging with unique molecular identifiers was applied to individual cDNA molecules. MiXCR was run by TCRdb on the 5' RACE reads, yielding one entry per CDR3 protein. The sample has fewer than 40,000 distinct CDR3 sequences, under 4.5% seen once. V was shortened by 8 bases and J by 8 bases, with 9 bases between the two germline ends. Per the germline V gene, CDR1 is SEHNR and CDR2 is FQNEAQ (reference sequence). The CDR3 contains 10 residues. This sample was taken from a study of early T cells in non-severe SARS-CoV-2 infection. Turning to the study itself: Sequencing of bulk RNA from unsorted whole blood was done, without chain pairing.

This TCR was recovered from an adult who was a healthcare worker with PCR-confirmed SARS-CoV-2 infection or an uninfected control (not recorded which). The chain carries TRBV7-9 and TRBJ1-2, with no clear D. Sequencing was done on a sample of whole blood. The CDR3 sequence: CASPPSGYTF. CDR3 DNA: TGTGCCAGCCCCCCATCCGGCTACACCTTC. Looking up the rest from reference TRBV7-9 and TRBJ1-2 gives the full variable domain: DTGVSQNPRHKITKRGQNVTFRCDPISEHNRLYWYRQTLGQGPEFLTYFQNEAQLEKSRLLSDRFSAERPKGSFSTLEIQRTEQGDSAMYLCASPPSGYTFGSGTRLTVV.